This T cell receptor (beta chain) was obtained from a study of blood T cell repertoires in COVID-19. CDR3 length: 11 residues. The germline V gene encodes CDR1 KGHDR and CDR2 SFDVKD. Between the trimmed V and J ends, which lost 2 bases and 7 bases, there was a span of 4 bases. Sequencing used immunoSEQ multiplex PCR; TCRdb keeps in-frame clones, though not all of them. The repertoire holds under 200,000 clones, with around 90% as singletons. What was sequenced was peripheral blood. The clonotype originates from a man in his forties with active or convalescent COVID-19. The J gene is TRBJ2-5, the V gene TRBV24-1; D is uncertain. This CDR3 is CATSDWATQYF. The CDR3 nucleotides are TGTGCCACCAGTGATTGGGCGACCCAGTACTTC.